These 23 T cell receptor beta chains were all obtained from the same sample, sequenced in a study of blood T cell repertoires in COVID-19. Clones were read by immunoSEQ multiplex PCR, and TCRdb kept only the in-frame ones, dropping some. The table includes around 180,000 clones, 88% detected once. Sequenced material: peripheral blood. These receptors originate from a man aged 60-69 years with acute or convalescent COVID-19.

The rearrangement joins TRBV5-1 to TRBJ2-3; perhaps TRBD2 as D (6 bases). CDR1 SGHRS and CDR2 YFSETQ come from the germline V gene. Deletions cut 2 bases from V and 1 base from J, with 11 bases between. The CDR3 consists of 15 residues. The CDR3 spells CASSFIAARTDTQYF. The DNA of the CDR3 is TGCGCCAGCAGCTTTATAGCGGCTCGCACAGATACGCAGTATTTT.

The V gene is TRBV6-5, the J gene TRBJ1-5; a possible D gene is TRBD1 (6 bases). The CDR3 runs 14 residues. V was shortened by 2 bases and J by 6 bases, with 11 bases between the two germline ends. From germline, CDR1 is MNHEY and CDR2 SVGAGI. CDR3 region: CASSYDAGVQPQHF. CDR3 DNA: TGTGCCAGCAGTTACGACGCAGGGGTTCAGCCCCAGCATTTT.

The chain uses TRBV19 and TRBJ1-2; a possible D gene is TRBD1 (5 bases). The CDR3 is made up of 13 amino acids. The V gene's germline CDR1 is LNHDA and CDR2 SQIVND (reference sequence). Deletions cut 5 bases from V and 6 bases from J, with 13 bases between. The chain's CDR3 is CASSSTGLNGYTF. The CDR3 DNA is TGTGCCAGTAGTTCAACGGGACTCAATGGCTACACCTTC.

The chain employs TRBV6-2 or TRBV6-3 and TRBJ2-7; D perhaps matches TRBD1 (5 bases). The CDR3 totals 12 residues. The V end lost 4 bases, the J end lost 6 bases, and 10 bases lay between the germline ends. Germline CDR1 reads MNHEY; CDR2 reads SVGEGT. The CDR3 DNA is TGTGCCAGCAGTTTAGGACACCCCGAGCAGTACTTC. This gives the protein CASSLGHPEQYF.

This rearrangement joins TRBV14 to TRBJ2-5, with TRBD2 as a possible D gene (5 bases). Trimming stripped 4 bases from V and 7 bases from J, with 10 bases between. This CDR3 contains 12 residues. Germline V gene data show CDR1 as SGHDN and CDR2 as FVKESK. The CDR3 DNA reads TGTGCCAGCAGCCGAGGGCTTGGGACCCAGTACTTC. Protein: CASSRGLGTQYF.

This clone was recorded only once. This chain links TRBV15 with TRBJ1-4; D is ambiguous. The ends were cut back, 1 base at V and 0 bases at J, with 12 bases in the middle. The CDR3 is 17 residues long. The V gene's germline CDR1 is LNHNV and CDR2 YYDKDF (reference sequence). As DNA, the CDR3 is TGTGCCACCAGCAGAGGTGGAGGGATTACAACTAATGAAAAACTGTTTTTT. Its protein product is CATSRGGGITTNEKLFF.

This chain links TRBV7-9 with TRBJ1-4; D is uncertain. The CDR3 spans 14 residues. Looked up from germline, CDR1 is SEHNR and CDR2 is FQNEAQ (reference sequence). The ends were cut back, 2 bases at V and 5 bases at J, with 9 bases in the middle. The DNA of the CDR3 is TGTGCCAGCAGCTTACTCAGCGAGAATGAAAAACTGTTTTTT. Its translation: CASSLLSENEKLFF. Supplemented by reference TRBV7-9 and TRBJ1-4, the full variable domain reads DTGVSQNPRHKITKRGQNVTFRCDPISEHNRLYWYRQTLGQGPEFLTYFQNEAQLEKSRLLSDRFSAERPKGSFSTLEIQRTEQGDSAMYLCASSLLSENEKLFFGSGTQLSVL.

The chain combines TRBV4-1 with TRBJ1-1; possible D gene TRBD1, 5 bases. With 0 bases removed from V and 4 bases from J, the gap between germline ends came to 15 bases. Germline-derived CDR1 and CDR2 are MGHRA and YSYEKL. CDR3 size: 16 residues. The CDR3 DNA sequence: TGCGCCAGCAGCCAAGATTGGACTGGGGGGGTCACTGAAGCTTTCTTT. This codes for CASSQDWTGGVTEAFF.

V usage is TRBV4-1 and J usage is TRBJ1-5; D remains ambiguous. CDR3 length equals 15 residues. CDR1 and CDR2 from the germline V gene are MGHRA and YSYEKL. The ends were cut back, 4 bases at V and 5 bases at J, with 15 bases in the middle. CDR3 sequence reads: CASSPRQQDYQPQHF. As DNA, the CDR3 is TGCGCCAGCAGCCCGCGTCAGCAGGATTATCAGCCCCAGCATTTT.

CDR3 nucleotides: TGTGCCAGCAGCTTCCAGGGGCAGGAAGCTTTCTTT. This translates into CASSFQGQEAFF. The V call is TRBV11-3, the J call TRBJ1-1; tentative D call: TRBD1 (6 bases). The CDR3 length is 12 residues. Per germline, CDR1 SGHNT and CDR2 YENEEA. V gave up 3 bases and J gave up 8 bases, with 10 bases separating them. Supplemented by reference TRBV11-3 and TRBJ1-1, the full variable domain reads EAGVVQSPRYKIIEKKQPVAFWCNPISGHNTLYWYLQNLGQGPELLIRYENEEAVDDSQLPKDRFSAERLKGVDSTLKIQPAELGDSAVYLCASSFQGQEAFFGQGTRLTVV.

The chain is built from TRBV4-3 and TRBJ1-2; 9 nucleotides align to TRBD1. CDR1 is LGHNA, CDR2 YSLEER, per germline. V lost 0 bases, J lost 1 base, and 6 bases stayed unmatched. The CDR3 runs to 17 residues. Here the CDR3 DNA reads TGCGCCAGCAGCCAAGATGGAACAGGGGGCGATAACTATGGCTACACCTTC. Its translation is CASSQDGTGGDNYGYTF.

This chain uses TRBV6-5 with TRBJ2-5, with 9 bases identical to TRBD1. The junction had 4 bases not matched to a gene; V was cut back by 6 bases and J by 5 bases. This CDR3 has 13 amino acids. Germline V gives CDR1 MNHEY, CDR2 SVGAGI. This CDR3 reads CASRGQGRETQYF. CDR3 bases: TGTGCCAGCAGGGGACAGGGACGGGAGACCCAGTACTTC.

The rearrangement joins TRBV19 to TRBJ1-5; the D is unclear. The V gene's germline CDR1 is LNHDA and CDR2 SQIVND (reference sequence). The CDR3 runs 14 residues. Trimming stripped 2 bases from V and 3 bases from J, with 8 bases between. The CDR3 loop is CASSIRGNNQPQHF. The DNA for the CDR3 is TGTGCCAGTAGTATAAGAGGAAACAATCAGCCCCAGCATTTT.

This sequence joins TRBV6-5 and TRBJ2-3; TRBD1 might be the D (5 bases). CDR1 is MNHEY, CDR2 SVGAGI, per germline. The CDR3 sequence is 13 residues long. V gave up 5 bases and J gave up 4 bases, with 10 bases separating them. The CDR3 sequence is CASSQTVADTQYF. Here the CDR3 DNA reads TGTGCCAGCAGTCAGACAGTCGCAGATACGCAGTATTTT.

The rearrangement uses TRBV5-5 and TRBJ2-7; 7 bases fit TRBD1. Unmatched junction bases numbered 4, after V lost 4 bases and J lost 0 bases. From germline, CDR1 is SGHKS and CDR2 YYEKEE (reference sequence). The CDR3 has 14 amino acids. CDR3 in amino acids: CASSTAGGSYEQYV. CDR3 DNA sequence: TGTGCCAGCAGCACGGCAGGGGGCTCCTACGAGCAGTACGTC.

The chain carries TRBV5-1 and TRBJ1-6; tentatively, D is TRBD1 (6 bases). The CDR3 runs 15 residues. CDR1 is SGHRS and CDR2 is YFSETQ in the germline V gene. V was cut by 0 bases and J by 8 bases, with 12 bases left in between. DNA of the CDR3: TGCGCCAGCAGCTTGGGTGGGGGCACCTATTCACCCCTCCACTTT. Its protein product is CASSLGGGTYSPLHF.

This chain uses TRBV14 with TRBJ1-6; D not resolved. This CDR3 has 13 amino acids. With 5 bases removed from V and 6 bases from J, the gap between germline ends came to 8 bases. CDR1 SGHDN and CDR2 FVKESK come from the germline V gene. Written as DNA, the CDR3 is TGTGCCAGCAGCGTAGAACCTAATTCACCCCTCCACTTT. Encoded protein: CASSVEPNSPLHF.

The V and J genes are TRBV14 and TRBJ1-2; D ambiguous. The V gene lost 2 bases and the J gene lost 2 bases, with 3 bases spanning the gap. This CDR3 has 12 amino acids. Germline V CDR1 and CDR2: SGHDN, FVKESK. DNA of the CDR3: TGTGCCAGCAGCCAATCGAACTATGGCTACACCTTC. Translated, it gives CASSQSNYGYTF.

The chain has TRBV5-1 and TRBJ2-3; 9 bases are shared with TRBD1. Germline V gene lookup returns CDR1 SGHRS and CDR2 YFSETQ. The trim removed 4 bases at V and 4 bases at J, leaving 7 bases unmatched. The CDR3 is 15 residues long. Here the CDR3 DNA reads TGCGCCAGCAGCGTACCGGGACAGGGCGCAGATACGCAGTATTTT. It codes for CASSVPGQGADTQYF.

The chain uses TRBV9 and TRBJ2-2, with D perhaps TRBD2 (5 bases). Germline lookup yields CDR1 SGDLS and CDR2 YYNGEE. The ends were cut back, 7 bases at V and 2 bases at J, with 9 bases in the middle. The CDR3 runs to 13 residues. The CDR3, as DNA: TGTGCCAGCGGAGAGGGAAACACCGGGGAGCTGTTTTTT. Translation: CASGEGNTGELFF.

This CDR3 reads CASSRVGGSGELFF. The CDR3 coding sequence is TGCGCCAGCAGCCGGGTTGGAGGGAGCGGGGAGCTGTTTTTT. The chain combines TRBV5-1 with TRBJ2-2; the D gene is possibly TRBD2 (6 bases). The germline V and J ends were trimmed by 4 bases and 7 bases, with 14 bases remaining between them. The V gene's germline CDR1 is SGHRS and CDR2 YFSETQ. The CDR3 covers 14 residues.

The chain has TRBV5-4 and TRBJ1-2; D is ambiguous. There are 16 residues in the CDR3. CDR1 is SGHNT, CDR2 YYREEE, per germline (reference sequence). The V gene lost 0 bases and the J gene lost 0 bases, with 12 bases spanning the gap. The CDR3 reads CASSLGDGLANYGYTF. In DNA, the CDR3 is TGTGCCAGCAGCTTGGGTGACGGGTTAGCTAACTATGGCTACACCTTC.

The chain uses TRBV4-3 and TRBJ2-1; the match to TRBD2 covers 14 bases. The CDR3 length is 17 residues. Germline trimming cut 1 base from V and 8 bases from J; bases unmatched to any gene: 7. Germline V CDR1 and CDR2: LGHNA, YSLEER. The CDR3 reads CASSQAPGLAGVDEQFF. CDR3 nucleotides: TGCGCCAGCAGCCAAGCTCCGGGACTAGCGGGAGTGGATGAGCAGTTCTTC.